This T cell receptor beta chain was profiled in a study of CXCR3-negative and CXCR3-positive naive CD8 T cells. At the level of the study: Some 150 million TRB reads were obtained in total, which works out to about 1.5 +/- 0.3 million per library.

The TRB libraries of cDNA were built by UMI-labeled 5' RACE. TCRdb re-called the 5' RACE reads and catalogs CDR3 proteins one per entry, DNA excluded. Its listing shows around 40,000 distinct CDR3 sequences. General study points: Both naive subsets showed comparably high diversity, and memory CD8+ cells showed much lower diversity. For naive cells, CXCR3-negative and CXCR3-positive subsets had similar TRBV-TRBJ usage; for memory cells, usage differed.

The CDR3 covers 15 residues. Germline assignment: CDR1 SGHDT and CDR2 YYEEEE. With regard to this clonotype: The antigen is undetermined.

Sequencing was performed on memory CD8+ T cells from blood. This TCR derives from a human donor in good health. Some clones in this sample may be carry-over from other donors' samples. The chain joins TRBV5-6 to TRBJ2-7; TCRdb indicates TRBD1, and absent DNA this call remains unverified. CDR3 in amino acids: CASSYRGSLYYEQYF.